This T cell receptor beta chain was identified in a study of shared clonotypes between healthy human individuals. Study summary: The composition of the donors was two women and a few men aged 18 to 49. Study-level points and caveats: Estimated richness values were generally larger in naive subsets than in memory subsets. Around 5% of naive CD4 clonotypes were shared across a few donors.

Measured with immunoSEQ multiplex PCR; TCRdb has only the in-frame clones, and not every one. The sample has some 2 million clones; over 85% are singletons. This CDR3 is 16 amino acids long. The germline CDR1 and CDR2 sequences are KGHSH and LQKENI. Trimming took 3 bases from V and 2 from J, leaving 11 bases between them. With respect to this clone: The antigen is undetermined.

The sequence derives from a young man in good health. The chain carries TRBV18 and TRBJ1-6, with D possibly being TRBD1 (6 bases). Sequenced: naive CD4+ T cells sorted from blood. The subset is: CD45RA+ positively selected. CDR3 in amino acids: CASSPTGVAYNSPLHF. For the CDR3, the DNA is TGTGCCAGCTCACCGACAGGAGTGGCCTATAATTCACCCCTCCACTTT.